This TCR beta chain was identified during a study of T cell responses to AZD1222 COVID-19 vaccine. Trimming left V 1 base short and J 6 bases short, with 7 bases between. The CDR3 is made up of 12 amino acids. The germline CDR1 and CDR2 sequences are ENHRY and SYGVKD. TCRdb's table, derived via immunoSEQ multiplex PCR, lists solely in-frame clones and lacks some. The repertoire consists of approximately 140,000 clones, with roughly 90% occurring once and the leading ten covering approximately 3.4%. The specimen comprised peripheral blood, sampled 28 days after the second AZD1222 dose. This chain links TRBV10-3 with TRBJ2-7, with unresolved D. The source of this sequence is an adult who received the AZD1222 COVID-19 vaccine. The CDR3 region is CAISELAREQYF. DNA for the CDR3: TGTGCCATCAGTGAGTTGGCCCGCGAGCAGTACTTC.